What follows describes a single TCR beta chain. Its antigen is still unknown. Per-base qualities were not stored, and no clone one base away is much larger. The trial excluded patients who had a history of autoimmune disease or who were on systemic immunosuppression. Peripheral blood for TCR sequencing was collected from all dose cohorts at baseline, on cycle 4 day 1, and on cycle 7 day 1. The samples were drawn from a first-in-human, open-label, multicenter phase I dose-escalation trial of ivuxolimab. Adults with locally advanced or metastatic melanoma, renal cell, hepatocellular, or head and neck squamous cell carcinoma were enrolled in the trial. CD4+ and CD8+ T cells were sorted separately from peripheral blood before TCR sequencing. This entry comes from a study of OX40 agonist ivuxolimab in advanced cancers. Regarding the complete study: Ivuxolimab was a fully human IgG2 agonistic monoclonal antibody targeting the costimulatory receptor OX40 (CD134). Intravenous ivuxolimab was administered to patients every 2 weeks at six dose levels: 0.01, 0.1, 0.3, 1.5, 3 and 10 mg/kg. Among the 50 to 55 dose-escalation patients, about 19 had hepatocellular carcinoma, 15 or so melanoma, 9 renal cell carcinoma and 9 head and neck cancer. The dose-escalation cohort was approximately 83% male with a mean age of approximately 60 years, ranging from roughly 23 to 90. Patients were allowed to have had prior anti-PD-1, anti-PD-L1 or anti-CTLA-4 therapy, and approximately 37% of the dose-escalation patients had been treated with checkpoint inhibitors. Partial responses were achieved by three dose-escalation patients, of whom one had hepatocellular carcinoma and two had cutaneous melanoma. Peripheral TCRbeta sequencing was intended to test whether TCR sequence diversity was altered and clonal T-cell expansion was caused by ivuxolimab. The paper describes the monotherapy dose-escalation part (N of about 54 patients) of the phase I trial of ivuxolimab. Here is what the overall study found, with its caveats: Low levels of normalized T-cell clonal expansion were also shown by some nonresponding patients. At doses of 0.1 to 3.0 mg/kg, clonal expansion of both CD4+ and CD8+ T cells in blood was seen between baseline and week 6. Which antigens the clonally expanded peripheral T cells were specific for was not determined. In the 0.1-3.0 mg/kg groups, partial responders had among the lowest normalized peripheral clonal expansion, particularly in CD8+ T cells. After ivuxolimab, expanded clones were on average more numerous among CD8+ T cells than among CD4+ T cells.

To sequence the TCRbeta CDR3 region, genomic DNA was isolated from the sorted cells. TCRbeta CDR3 regions were sequenced using the immunoSEQ Assay. TCRdb re-hosts the immuneACCESS table, in-frame sequences only. Its copies lack some clones; in the studies checked, an unresolved V gene accounts for under half of them, and the cause for the rest is not known. This sample is represented by about 60,000 clones; roughly 83% of them were singletons. Around 0.7% of the sample is taken by the ten largest. Sequenced here: CD4+ or CD8+ T cells sorted from blood, sampled in a trial of the OX40 agonist ivuxolimab. This TCR was recovered from an adult with an advanced solid tumor such as melanoma, head and neck, liver or kidney cancer.

The DNA sequence is TGCAGCGGTCAAGGGACGGCGGCTAGCACTGAAGCTTTCTTT. The encoded protein is CSGQGTAASTEAFF. The chain employs TRBV29-1 and TRBJ1-1; TRBD1 is possibly the D segment (5 matching bases). According to the germline V gene, CDR1 reads SQVTM and CDR2 reads ANQGSEA. V is reduced by 7 bases and J by 4 bases, leaving a spacing of 19 bases between them. The CDR3 covers 14 residues, taking in both the cysteine and the phenylalanine. Just the 42-base CDR3 DNA is kept, in frame starting at base 1.